Shown below are 17 T cell receptor beta chains from a single sample sequenced in a study of OX40 agonist ivuxolimab in advanced cancers. Method: immunoSEQ multiplex PCR; TCRdb's copy keeps in-frame clones and lacks some. The table has fewer than 25,000 clones, 75% to 85% seen once; the top ten hold under 9.5%. Material: CD4+ or CD8+ T cells sorted from blood, obtained in a trial of the OX40 agonist ivuxolimab. These receptors were obtained from an adult with an advanced solid tumor such as melanoma, head and neck, liver or kidney cancer.

This clone was seen just once. This rearrangement joins TRBV11-2 to TRBJ2-3, with 8 bases fitting TRBD2. Trimming cost V 0 bases and J 4 bases; bases outside gene matches: 6. The CDR3 runs to 16 residues. CDR1 SGHAT and CDR2 FQNNGV come from the germline V gene. CDR3 coding DNA: TGTGCCAGCAGCTTAGATTCGGGGGGGTTCGCAGATACGCAGTATTTT. Protein: CASSLDSGGFADTQYF.

J is TRBJ2-2 and V is TRBV9; D might be TRBD1 (5 bases). V dropped 4 bases and J dropped 5 bases, with 18 bases sitting between them. This CDR3 is built from 16 residues. Germline loops: CDR1 SGDLS, CDR2 YYNGEE. The CDR3 DNA sequence: TGTGCCAGCAGCTCCCGGCAGGGTGAGCCGACCGGGGAGCTGTTTTTT. It translates to CASSSRQGEPTGELFF.

This chain connects TRBV4-1 to TRBJ2-7, with D perhaps being TRBD1 or TRBD2 (5 bases each). CDR3 size: 18 residues. The germline V gene has CDR1 MGHRA and CDR2 YSYEKL. V gave up 1 base and J gave up 1 base, with 20 bases separating them. The CDR3 loop reads CASSQVIPPGKGSYEQYF. For the CDR3, the DNA is TGCGCCAGCAGCCAAGTAATCCCCCCGGGGAAGGGGTCCTACGAGCAGTACTTC.

This rearrangement joins TRBV4-1 to TRBJ2-7; 10 bases agree with TRBD2. This CDR3 is 19 amino acids long. The germline V gene has CDR1 MGHRA and CDR2 YSYEKL. J gave up 0 bases and V 0 bases, and 11 bases lay outside the gene matches. Written as DNA, the CDR3 is TGCGCCAGCAGCCAAGAGTGGGCTAGCGGGGGTGCTCCCTCCTACGAGCAGTACTTC. Translating it yields CASSQEWASGGAPSYEQYF.

The chain couples TRBV4-3 to TRBJ2-7, with D unclear. V dropped 0 bases and J dropped 6 bases, with 18 bases sitting between them. The CDR3 is made up of 16 amino acids. Germline CDR1 LGHNA, CDR2 YSLEER. The CDR3 reads CASSQEGIIDSGEQYF. The CDR3 region has the DNA TGCGCCAGCAGCCAAGAAGGGATTATAGATTCGGGCGAGCAGTACTTC.

The chain joins TRBV9 to TRBJ1-4; D remains unclear. Germline-derived CDR1 and CDR2 are SGDLS and YYNGEE. This CDR3 comprises 15 residues. Trimming removed 3 bases from V and 2 bases from J, with 11 bases in between. DNA of the CDR3: TGTGCCAGCAGCGCCCTTTCAGGTACTAATGAAAAACTGTTTTTT. Its protein product is CASSALSGTNEKLFF.

The chain couples TRBV9 to TRBJ2-7, with D tentatively TRBD1 or TRBD2 (6 bases each). The CDR3 has 13 residues. V dropped 4 bases and J dropped 6 bases, with 14 bases sitting between them. Germline assignment: CDR1 SGDLS and CDR2 YYNGEE. The CDR3 loop reads CASSPGGGGEQYF. The CDR3 DNA reads as TGTGCCAGCAGCCCCGGGGGCGGTGGCGAGCAGTACTTC.

The chain carries TRBV4-2 and TRBJ1-2; D is undetermined. V shed 0 bases and J shed 5 bases, with 7 bases lying between them. This CDR3 spans 13 amino acids. From germline, CDR1 is LGHNA and CDR2 YNFKEQ. Here the CDR3 reads CASSQDAGYGYTF. The CDR3, as DNA: TGTGCCAGCAGCCAAGATGCTGGTTATGGCTACACCTTC.

The CDR3 sequence is CASSQDGLGGYGYTF. The CDR3 DNA is TGTGCCAGCAGCCAAGATGGCCTGGGGGGCTATGGCTACACCTTC. The chain recombines TRBV14 with TRBJ1-2; TRBD1 might be the D (5 bases). Germline lookup yields CDR1 SGHDN and CDR2 FVKESK. The CDR3 has 15 amino acids. V lost 0 bases and J lost 4, with 12 bases in between.

V usage is TRBV6-5 and J usage is TRBJ2-5; possibly TRBD2 for D (6 bases). This CDR3 spans 16 amino acids. CDR1 and CDR2 from the germline V gene are MNHEY and SVGAGI. Trimming cost V 0 bases and J 5 bases, with 16 bases left between them. CDR3: CASSYSSGFTWETQYF. DNA for the CDR3: TGTGCCAGCAGTTACTCGAGCGGGTTTACGTGGGAGACCCAGTACTTC.

V usage is TRBV4-3 and J usage is TRBJ2-7, with D unclear. The V gene lost 1 base and the J gene lost 2 bases, with 12 bases spanning the gap. Germline loops: CDR1 LGHNA, CDR2 YSLEER. This CDR3 spans 15 amino acids. CDR3 sequence (DNA): TGCGCCAGCAGCCAAGGCCAAGGGATCCCCTACGAGCAGTACTTC. As protein: CASSQGQGIPYEQYF.

The chain uses TRBV27 and TRBJ2-3, with D perhaps TRBD1 (6 bases). Germline V CDR1 and CDR2: MNHEY, SMNVEV (reference sequence). V gave up 8 bases and J gave up 0 bases, with 18 bases separating them. This CDR3 is 16 amino acids long. The CDR3: CASPPDSSQSTDTQYF. The CDR3 coding sequence is TGTGCCAGCCCCCCGGACAGCTCTCAAAGCACAGATACGCAGTATTTT.

This chain uses TRBV2 with TRBJ2-3; 7 bases fit TRBD2. The ends lost 6 bases at V and 4 bases at J; junction bases unmatched: 4. This CDR3 has 13 amino acids. Germline V gives CDR1 SNHLY, CDR2 FYNNEI. CDR3 amino acids: CASRRLASDTQYF. Here the CDR3 DNA reads TGTGCCAGCAGACGACTAGCCTCAGATACGCAGTATTTT. The full variable domain, in which reference TRBV2 and TRBJ2-3 provide the parts outside the CDR3, is EPEVTQTPSHQVTQMGQEVILRCVPISNHLYFYWYRQILGQKVEFLVSFYNNEISEKSEIFDDQFSVERPDGSNFTLKIRSTKLEDSAMYFCASRRLASDTQYFGPGTRLTVL.

The chain joins TRBV25-1 to TRBJ1-2; TRBD1 matches 8 bases. The length of the CDR3 is 16 residues. Losses at the gene ends were 0 bases for V and 6 bases for J; bases not matched to a gene: 9. The germline CDR1 and CDR2 sequences are MGHDK and SYGVNS. The CDR3 here is CASSEYFGRGRHGYTF. CDR3 DNA: TGTGCCAGCAGTGAATATTTCGGCAGGGGGCGACATGGCTACACCTTC.

The chain links TRBV27 to TRBJ2-1, with no clear D. Germline loops: CDR1 MNHEY, CDR2 SMNVEV (reference sequence). This CDR3 comprises 15 residues. V was cut by 0 bases and J by 0 bases, with 6 bases left in between. The CDR3 reads CASSLSTVSYNEQFF. CDR3 in DNA: TGTGCCAGCAGTTTATCCACGGTCTCCTACAATGAGCAGTTCTTC.

The count of this clone is one. J is TRBJ1-2 and V is TRBV4-2; D might be TRBD1 (5 bases). Germline V gene lookup returns CDR1 LGHNA and CDR2 YNFKEQ. V was pared by 3 bases and J by 6 bases, with 17 bases between. CDR3 size: 15 residues. CDR3 sequence: CASSQRQGDRDGYTF. The CDR3 DNA reads as TGTGCCAGCAGCCAGCGTCAAGGCGACAGAGATGGCTACACCTTC.

This chain connects TRBV10-3 to TRBJ2-1, with D possibly TRBD1 on 5 matching bases. CDR1 and CDR2 (germline): ENHRY, SYGVKD. V dropped 3 bases and J dropped 4 bases, with 10 bases sitting between them. The CDR3 extends over 14 amino acids. The DNA of the CDR3 is TGTGCCATCAGTGACAGGGTTGGTTACAATGAGCAGTTCTTC. It is translated as CAISDRVGYNEQFF.